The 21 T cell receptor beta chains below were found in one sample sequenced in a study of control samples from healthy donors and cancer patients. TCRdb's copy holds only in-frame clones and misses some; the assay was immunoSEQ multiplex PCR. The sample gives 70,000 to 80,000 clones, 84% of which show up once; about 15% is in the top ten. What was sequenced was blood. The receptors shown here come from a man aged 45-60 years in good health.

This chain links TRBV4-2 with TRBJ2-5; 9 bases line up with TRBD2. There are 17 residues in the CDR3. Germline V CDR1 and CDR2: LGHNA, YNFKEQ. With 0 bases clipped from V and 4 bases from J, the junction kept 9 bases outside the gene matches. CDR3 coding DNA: TGTGCCAGCAGCCAAGATTTAGCGGGAGAGGAGGGAGAGACCCAGTACTTC. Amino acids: CASSQDLAGEEGETQYF.

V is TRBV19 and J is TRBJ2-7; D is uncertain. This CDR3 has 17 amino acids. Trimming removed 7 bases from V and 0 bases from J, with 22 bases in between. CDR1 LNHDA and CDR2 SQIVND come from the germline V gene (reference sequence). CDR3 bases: TGTGCCAGTACCCCAACAGTTGGCATGAGATTCTCCTACGAGCAGTACTTC. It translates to CASTPTVGMRFSYEQYF.

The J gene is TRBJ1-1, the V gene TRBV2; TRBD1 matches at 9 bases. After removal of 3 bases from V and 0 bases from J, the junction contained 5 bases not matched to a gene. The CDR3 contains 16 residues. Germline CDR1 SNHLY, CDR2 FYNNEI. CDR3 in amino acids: CASSEDRGGMNTEAFF. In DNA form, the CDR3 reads TGTGCCAGCAGTGAGGACAGGGGAGGGATGAACACTGAAGCTTTCTTT. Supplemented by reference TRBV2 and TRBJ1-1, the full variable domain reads EPEVTQTPSHQVTQMGQEVILRCVPISNHLYFYWYRQILGQKVEFLVSFYNNEISEKSEIFDDQFSVERPDGSNFTLKIRSTKLEDSAMYFCASSEDRGGMNTEAFFGQGTRLTVV.

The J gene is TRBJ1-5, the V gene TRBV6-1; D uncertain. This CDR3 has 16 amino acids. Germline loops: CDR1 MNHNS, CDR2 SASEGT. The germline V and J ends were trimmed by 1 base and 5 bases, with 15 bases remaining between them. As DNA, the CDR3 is TGTGCCAGCAGTGAAGGTCCCATTCCGCGCGATCAGCCCCAGCATTTT. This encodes CASSEGPIPRDQPQHF.

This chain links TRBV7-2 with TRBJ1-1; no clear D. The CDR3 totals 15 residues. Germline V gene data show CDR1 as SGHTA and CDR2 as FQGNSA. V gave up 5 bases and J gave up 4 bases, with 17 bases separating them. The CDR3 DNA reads TGTGCCAGCAGCCTAGACGCCCGGTTGGGCACTGAAGCTTTCTTT. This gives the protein CASSLDARLGTEAFF.

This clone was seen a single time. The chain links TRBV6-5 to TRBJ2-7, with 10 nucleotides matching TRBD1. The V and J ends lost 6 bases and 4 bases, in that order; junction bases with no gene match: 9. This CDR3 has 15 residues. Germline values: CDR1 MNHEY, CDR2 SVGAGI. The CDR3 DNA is TGTGCCAGCAGCCCCCAAGGGGGACAGGGGTACGAGCAGTACTTC. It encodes CASSPQGGQGYEQYF.

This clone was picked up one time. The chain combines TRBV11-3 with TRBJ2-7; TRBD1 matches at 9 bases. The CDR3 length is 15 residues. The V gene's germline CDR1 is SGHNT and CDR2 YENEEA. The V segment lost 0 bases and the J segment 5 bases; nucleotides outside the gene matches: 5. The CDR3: CASSLEGTGFDEQYF. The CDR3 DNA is TGTGCCAGCAGCTTAGAAGGGACAGGGTTCGACGAGCAGTACTTC.

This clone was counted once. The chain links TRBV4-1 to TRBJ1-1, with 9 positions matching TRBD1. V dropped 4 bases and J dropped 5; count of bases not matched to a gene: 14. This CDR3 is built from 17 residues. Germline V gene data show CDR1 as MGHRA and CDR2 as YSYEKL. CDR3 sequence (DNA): TGCGCCAGCAGCCTCCTGGTCGCGGGACAGGGCGGAACTGAAGCTTTCTTT. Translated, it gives CASSLLVAGQGGTEAFF.

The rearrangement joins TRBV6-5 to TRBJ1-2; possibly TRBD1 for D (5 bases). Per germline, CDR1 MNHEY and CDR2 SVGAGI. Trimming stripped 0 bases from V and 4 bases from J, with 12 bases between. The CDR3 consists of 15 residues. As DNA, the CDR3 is TGTGCCAGCAGTTACTCTAGCCACGGGGGCTATGGCTACACCTTC. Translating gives CASSYSSHGGYGYTF.

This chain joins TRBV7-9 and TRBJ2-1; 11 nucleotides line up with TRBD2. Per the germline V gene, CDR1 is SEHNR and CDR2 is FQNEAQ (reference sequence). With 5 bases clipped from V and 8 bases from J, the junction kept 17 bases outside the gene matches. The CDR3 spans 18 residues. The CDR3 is CASSPGLAAPVGKDEQFF. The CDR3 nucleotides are TGTGCCAGCAGCCCGGGACTAGCGGCCCCCGTAGGGAAGGATGAGCAGTTCTTC.

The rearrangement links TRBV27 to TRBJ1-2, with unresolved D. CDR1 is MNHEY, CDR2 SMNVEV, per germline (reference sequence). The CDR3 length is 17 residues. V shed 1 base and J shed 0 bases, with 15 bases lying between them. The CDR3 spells CASSLFSRAHTNYGYTF. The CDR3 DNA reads TGTGCCAGCAGTTTATTCTCCCGAGCCCACACTAACTATGGCTACACCTTC.

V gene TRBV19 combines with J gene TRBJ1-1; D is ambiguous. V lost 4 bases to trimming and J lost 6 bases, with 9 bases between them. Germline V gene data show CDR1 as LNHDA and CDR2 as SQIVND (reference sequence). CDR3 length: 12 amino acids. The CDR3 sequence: CASSTSGPEAFF. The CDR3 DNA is TGTGCCAGTAGTACCTCAGGCCCTGAAGCTTTCTTT.

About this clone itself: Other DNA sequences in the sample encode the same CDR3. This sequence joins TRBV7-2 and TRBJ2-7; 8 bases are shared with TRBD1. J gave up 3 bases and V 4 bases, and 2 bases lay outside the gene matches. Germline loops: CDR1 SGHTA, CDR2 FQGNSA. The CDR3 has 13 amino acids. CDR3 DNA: TGTGCCAGCAGCTCTGACAGGGGCTACGAGCAGTACTTC. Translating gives CASSSDRGYEQYF.

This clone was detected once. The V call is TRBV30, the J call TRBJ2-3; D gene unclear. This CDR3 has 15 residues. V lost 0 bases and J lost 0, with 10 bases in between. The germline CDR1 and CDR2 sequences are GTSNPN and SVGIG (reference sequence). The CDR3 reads CAWSVVGASTDTQYF. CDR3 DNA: TGTGCCTGGAGTGTTGTCGGCGCTAGCACAGATACGCAGTATTTT.

CDR3 residues: CASSLIIGSGFLEQYF. The DNA of the CDR3 is TGTGCCAGCAGTTTAATCATAGGCTCAGGATTTCTCGAGCAGTACTTC. The rearrangement uses TRBV28 and TRBJ2-7; D not resolved. V lost 2 bases, J lost 6 bases, and 20 bases lay in between. This CDR3 contains 16 residues. Germline lookup yields CDR1 MDHEN and CDR2 SYDVKM.

The CDR3 DNA follows: TGCAGCGCTGTCCGGGGCTCCTACGAGCAGTACTTC. This sequence encodes CSAVRGSYEQYF. The V and J genes are TRBV29-1 and TRBJ2-7; D might be TRBD2 (5 bases). CDR1 is SQVTM and CDR2 is ANQGSEA in the germline V gene. V was shortened by 7 bases and J by 0 bases, with 10 bases between the two germline ends. The CDR3 runs to 12 residues.

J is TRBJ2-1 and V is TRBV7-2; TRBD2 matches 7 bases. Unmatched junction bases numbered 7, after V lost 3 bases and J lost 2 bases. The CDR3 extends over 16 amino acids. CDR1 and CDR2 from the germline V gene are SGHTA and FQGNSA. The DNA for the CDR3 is TGTGCCAGCAGCTTTAAGCGGGACCCGCCCTACAATGAGCAGTTCTTC. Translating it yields CASSFKRDPPYNEQFF.

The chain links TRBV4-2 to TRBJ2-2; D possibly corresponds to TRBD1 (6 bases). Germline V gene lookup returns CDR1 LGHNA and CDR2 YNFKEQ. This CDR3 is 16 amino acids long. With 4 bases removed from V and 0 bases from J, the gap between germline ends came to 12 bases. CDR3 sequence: CASSRPGTTNTGELFF. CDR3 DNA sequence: TGTGCCAGCAGCCGCCCCGGGACAACGAACACCGGGGAGCTGTTTTTT.

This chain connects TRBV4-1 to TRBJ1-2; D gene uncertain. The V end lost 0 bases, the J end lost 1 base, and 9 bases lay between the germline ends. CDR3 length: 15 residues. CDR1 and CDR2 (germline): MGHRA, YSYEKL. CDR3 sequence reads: CASSQDPWINYGYTF. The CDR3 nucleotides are TGCGCCAGCAGCCAAGATCCCTGGATTAACTATGGCTACACCTTC.

CDR3 nucleotide sequence: TGTGCCAGCAGCCTTCGAGGACAGGGGTCTCGCGAGCAGTACTTC. Its translation: CASSLRGQGSREQYF. The chain combines TRBV3-1 (or the pseudogene TRBV3-2) with TRBJ2-7; 9 nucleotides line up with TRBD1. J was trimmed by 6 bases and V by 4 bases; bases with no gene match: 10. CDR1 and CDR2 (germline): LGHDT, YNNKEL (reference sequence). This CDR3 is built from 15 residues.

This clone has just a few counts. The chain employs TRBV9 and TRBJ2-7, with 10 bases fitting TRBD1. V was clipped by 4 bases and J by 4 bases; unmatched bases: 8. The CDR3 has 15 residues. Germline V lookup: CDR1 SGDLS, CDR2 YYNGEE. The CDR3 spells CASSPGQGRSYEQYF. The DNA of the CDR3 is TGTGCCAGCAGCCCGGGACAGGGGAGGTCGTACGAGCAGTACTTC.